This entry lists 3 T cell receptor beta chains sequenced from one sample in a study of identical twins. TCRdb passed the 5' RACE reads through MiXCR, listing each CDR3 protein once. The sample lists roughly 1,500,000 distinct CDR3 sequences; around 29% were seen once. The sample comprised cord blood. The receptors shown here come from a newborn girl in good health.

In this sample, this clonotype turned up a few times. V usage is TRBV7-2 and J usage is TRBJ2-1, with D perhaps matching TRBD1 or TRBD2 (6 bases each). Germline CDR1 and CDR2: SGHTA and FQGNSA. The CDR3 extends over 16 amino acids. With 6 bases removed from V and 2 bases from J, the gap between germline ends came to 17 bases. The CDR3 nucleotides are TGTGCCAGCAGTCGTCTCGGGGGCCCCCCCTACAATGAGCAGTTCTTC. This gives the protein CASSRLGGPPYNEQFF.

The V and J genes are TRBV20-1 and TRBJ2-1; TRBD2 matches 10 bases. CDR3 size: 15 residues. After removal of 3 bases from V and 4 bases from J, the junction contained 6 bases not matched to a gene. CDR1 is DFQATT, CDR2 SNEGSKA, per germline (reference sequence). Here the CDR3 DNA reads TGCAGTGCTAGCCAGCTAGCGGGAGAGTACAATGAGCAGTTCTTC. Protein: CSASQLAGEYNEQFF.

This clonotype was observed many times. The chain carries TRBV29-1 and TRBJ2-7; 9 bases agree with TRBD1. The CDR3 spans 12 residues. Germline V gene data show CDR1 as SQVTM and CDR2 as ANQGSEA. The V segment lost 7 bases and the J segment 3 bases; nucleotides outside the gene matches: 4. The CDR3 bases are TGCAGCGCTGGGACAGGGTACTACGAGCAGTACTTC. Translating gives CSAGTGYYEQYF.